Following are 11 T cell receptor beta chains from one sample sequenced in a study of shared clonotypes between healthy human individuals (TCRdb year 2020). Library creation used the immunoSEQ multiplex PCR assay. TCRdb's version of the immuneACCESS table is confined to in-frame rearrangements and falls short of the full clone set. An unresolved V gene accounts for under half of the shortfall where checked; the remainder is of unknown origin. The sample profile shows 500,000 to 550,000 clones; around 96% of them were found once. About 0.06% of the sample rests with the top ten. What was sequenced was naive CD4+ T cells sorted from blood. Read against the paper, the sample's cell subset or site label means: CD45RA+ positively selected. The receptors here all came from a woman in her thirties in good health.

This chain joins TRBV5-1 and TRBJ2-3; TRBD1 matches 7 bases. The CDR3 runs 16 residues. CDR1 and CDR2 from the germline V gene are SGHRS and YFSETQ. V was pared by 5 bases and J by 0 bases, with 9 bases of the junction left unmatched. CDR3 loop: CASRPPGQSSTDTQYF. CDR3 in DNA: TGCGCCAGCAGGCCCCCGGGACAGTCTAGCACAGATACGCAGTATTTT. Complete variable domain (other parts from reference TRBV5-1 and TRBJ2-3): KAGVTQTPRYLIKTRGQQVTLSCSPISGHRSVSWYQQTPGQGLQFLFEYFSETQRNKGNFPGRFSGRQFSNSRSEMNVSTLELGDSALYLCASRPPGQSSTDTQYFGPGTRLTVL.

The V call is TRBV11-2, the J call TRBJ2-7; the D is unclear. Per the germline V gene, CDR1 is SGHAT and CDR2 is FQNNGV. The CDR3 is made up of 13 amino acids. V shed 1 base and J shed 5 bases, with 9 bases lying between them. CDR3: CASSLGVGNEQYF. The CDR3 DNA reads TGTGCCAGCAGCTTAGGGGTAGGGAACGAGCAGTACTTC.

The gene calls are TRBV6-5 and TRBJ1-1, with 7 nucleotides matching TRBD1. The CDR3 contains 15 residues. CDR1 is MNHEY, CDR2 SVGAGI, per germline. V dropped 0 bases and J dropped 1; count of bases not matched to a gene: 2. The DNA of the CDR3 is TGTGCCAGCAGTTACTCTAGACAGGGGAACACTGAAGCTTTCTTT. It codes for CASSYSRQGNTEAFF.

The genes are TRBV28 and TRBJ2-5, with a tentative D call TRBD1 (5 bases). Per germline, CDR1 MDHEN and CDR2 SYDVKM. CDR3 size: 15 residues. Trimming removed 5 bases at V and 2 bases at J, with 15 bases between. Written as DNA, the CDR3 is TGTGCCAGCAGTGCCCGACAGACTCTACAAGAGACCCAGTACTTC. Amino acids: CASSARQTLQETQYF. Filled out from reference TRBV28 and TRBJ2-5, the complete variable domain reads DVKVTQSSRYLVKRTGEKVFLECVQDMDHENMFWYRQDPGLGLRLIYFSYDVKMKEKGDIPEGYSVSREKKERFSLILESASTNQTSMYLCASSARQTLQETQYFGPGTRLLVL.

This rearrangement joins TRBV7-2 to TRBJ2-7; perhaps TRBD1 as D (6 bases). This CDR3 has 15 amino acids. V shed 5 bases and J shed 6 bases, with 20 bases lying between them. Germline V gene data show CDR1 as SGHTA and CDR2 as FQGNSA. The CDR3 nucleotides read TGTGCCAGCAGCCCAACAGGGTTGGAGCCTCGCGAGCAGTACTTC. Translation: CASSPTGLEPREQYF.

This clone is a singleton in its sample. V usage is TRBV28 and J usage is TRBJ2-7; D is unresolved. Deletions cut 3 bases from V and 3 bases from J, with 9 bases between. The CDR3 has 13 amino acids. The germline gives CDR1 MDHEN, CDR2 SYDVKM. The chain's CDR3 is CASSLVRYYEQYF. The DNA of the CDR3 is TGTGCCAGCAGTTTGGTACGGTACTACGAGCAGTACTTC.

This chain links TRBV12-5 with TRBJ2-4, with D possibly TRBD2 on 5 matching bases. V was cut by 2 bases and J by 8 bases, with 13 bases left in between. The germline CDR1 and CDR2 sequences are LGHNT and FRNRAP. The CDR3 runs to 14 residues. The CDR3 reads CASGLRLASDIQYF. In DNA form, the CDR3 reads TGTGCTAGTGGTTTGCGGCTAGCAAGTGACATTCAGTACTTC. Complete variable domain (other parts from reference TRBV12-5 and TRBJ2-4): DARVTQTPRHKVTEMGQEVTMRCQPILGHNTVFWYRQTMMQGLELLAYFRNRAPLDDSGMPKDRFSAEMPDATLATLKIQPSEPRDSAVYFCASGLRLASDIQYFGAGTRLSVL.

This chain connects TRBV15 to TRBJ1-2; D remains ambiguous. CDR1 and CDR2 (germline): LNHNV, YYDKDF (reference sequence). The V end lost 0 bases, the J end lost 4 bases, and 9 bases lay between the germline ends. There are 14 residues in the CDR3. The CDR3 spells CATSREGSGYGYTF. The CDR3 DNA is TGTGCCACCAGCAGAGAAGGCTCCGGCTATGGCTACACCTTC.

V usage is TRBV10-1 and J usage is TRBJ2-7; TRBD2 might be the D (5 bases). The CDR3 contains 14 residues. Trimming removed 3 bases at V and 0 bases at J, with 9 bases between. The germline gives CDR1 WNHNN, CDR2 SYGVQD (reference sequence). CDR3 in amino acids: CASSEWSGSYEQYF. Written as DNA, the CDR3 is TGCGCCAGCAGTGAATGGAGCGGCTCCTACGAGCAGTACTTC.

V is TRBV6-5 and J is TRBJ1-3, with a tentative D call TRBD1 (6 bases). Looked up from germline, CDR1 is MNHEY and CDR2 is SVGAGI. V lost 5 bases and J lost 4, with 12 bases in between. The CDR3 length is 14 residues. The DNA of the CDR3 is TGTGCCAGCAGTAAACTGCAGGGGGGAAACACCATATATTTT. Protein sequence: CASSKLQGGNTIYF.

V is TRBV6-1 and J is TRBJ2-7; 11 bases match TRBD2. Germline values: CDR1 MNHNS, CDR2 SASEGT. The ends lost 7 bases at V and 8 bases at J; junction bases unmatched: 10. The CDR3 is 14 residues long. The CDR3 DNA reads TGTGCCAGCAATAGCGGGAGGGACCTCCGGAAGCAGTACTTC. Translation gives CASNSGRDLRKQYF.